This T cell receptor (beta chain) was sequenced in a study of glioma-infiltrating T cells (TCRdb year 2016). Looking at the study overall: The study sequenced TCR alpha- and beta-chain repertoires from glioma tissue, from non-neoplastic brain tissue and from matched peripheral blood mononuclear cells. To measure how far tissue and blood T-cell populations diverged, each tissue-infiltrating repertoire was compared against the peripheral blood repertoire of the same patient. The paired cohort comprised three low-grade glioma patients, about eight primary glioblastoma patients and three non-glioma patients contributing non-neoplastic brain tissue. Results and caveats for the whole study, not just this receptor: VJ-independent divergence between tissue and blood was found to be below expectation in non-neoplastic patients but above expectation in all gliomas, particularly low-grade gliomas. Only a very small number of CDR3 sequences turned up in both tissue and blood, a result put down to high CDR3 diversity combined with limited sampling. Group comparisons were based on small numbers of patients: three non-neoplastic, three low-grade glioma and roughly 8 glioblastoma patients.

From its cysteine to its phenylalanine, the CDR3 spans 17 amino acids. Of all the DNA, just the CDR3 is kept, 51 bases in frame from base 1. V lost 9 bases and J lost 8 bases, and the count of bases not matched to a germline gene is 22. The iRepertoire nested amplicon-rescue multiplex PCR (arm-PCR) platform was used to amplify TCR alpha and beta CDR3 regions from RNA. The input for one-step reverse transcription and amplification was about 85-400 ng of tissue mRNA or PBMC total RNA. Following bead purification, Illumina adapters were added through a secondary multiplex PCR, and the libraries were then gel-purified between 200 and 400 bp. Libraries carried internal 6-nucleotide barcodes used for demultiplexing. Libraries were sequenced on an Illumina MiSeq with 2x220 or 2x250 nucleotide paired-end reads. In the source study's methods: Paired reads were merged with FLASH 1.2.11 and aligned to the GRCh37 human genome with BWA-MEM before extracting TRA and TRB reads. V and J assignment used an IMGT-derived reference of cassette sequences and CDR3 motifs that included pseudogenes. Reads were translated in three frames, and productive CDR3s were defined by a C…FGXG motif without stop codons. A clonotype was defined as a unique combination of a V-J cassette pair and a CDR3 amino acid sequence. Reads were filtered by Hamming distance, thresholded by each sample's sequence error rate in mapped regions. The public reads were quality trimmed at Q25 with fastp and then assembled into clones with MiXCR by TCRdb, keeping productive beta chains. CDR3 protein duplicates are merged, each entry listing the most common genes and DNA. These V and J calls derive from TCRdb rather than the authors' analysis. Counted in this sample were under 200,000 distinct CDR3 sequences; around 40% of them appeared once. The top ten hold 4% to 6.5% of the sample.

Only a few counts were recorded for this clonotype. Its antigen target is currently unknown. Base qualities are missing; no much larger clone stands one base away. What was sequenced was glioma tissue, nonneoplastic brain tissue, or PBMCs (not recorded which). The V and J genes are TRBV12-3 or TRBV12-4 and TRBJ1-2, and TRBD1 matches 9 of the central bases. The receptor comes from a human donor with low-grade glioma or glioblastoma, undergoing nonglioma brain surgery, or in good health (not recorded which). The CDR3 region has the sequence CARRPTGQGPLARGYTF. The nucleotide sequence reads TGTGCCAGACGCCCGACCGGACAGGGGCCCCTAGCGAGAGGCTACACCTTC.